Given below is one T cell receptor beta chain in context. What this receptor recognizes is not known. Base qualities are missing; no much larger clone stands one base away. This sample stems from a study of technical replicates of blood from a few donors (dated by TCRdb to 2017 to 2019). Libraries were built with the immunoSEQ multiplex PCR assay. The clones in this table, taken by TCRdb from immuneACCESS, are in-frame only. Not every clone is retained; where verified, under half of the shortfall comes from an unresolved V gene, and the cause of the rest is unknown. This sample lists around 74,000 clones; 80% to 90% were detected once. The ten largest clones represent approximately 5% of the sample. This clonotype originated in a human donor in good health. Some clones in this sample may be carry-over from other donors' samples. Sequenced material: PBMCs.

Here is the DNA: TGTGCCAGCAGTCTAGCCACAGAAAACCAAGAGACCCAGTACTTC. Its protein is CASSLATENQETQYF. This receptor chain uses TRBV7-9 and TRBJ2-5, with a weak D call of TRBD2 (5 bases match). The CDR3 runs 15 residues from the cysteine to the phenylalanine. CDR3 DNA is the only sequence kept; it has 45 bases, read in frame from the first base. From a lookup of the germline V gene (reference sequence), CDR1 and CDR2 are SEHNR and FQNEAQ. V loses 6 bases, J loses 0 bases, and the germline ends lie 14 bases apart.